These 11 T cell receptor beta chains were all obtained from the same sample, sequenced in a study of blood T cells in healthy people across ages. A second roughly 7 to 11 cycle PCR used barcoded and J-beta primers. MiXCR, applied by TCRdb to the 5' RACE reads, yields one record per CDR3 protein. Here the sample spans some 370,000 distinct CDR3 sequences, approximately 51% being singletons. Sequenced: blood. The receptors derive from a man in his fifties or sixties in good health.

The rearrangement links TRBV10-3 to TRBJ2-3; 14 bases line up with TRBD2. The CDR3 has 18 residues. Germline V gene sequence: CDR1 ENHRY, CDR2 SYGVKD. The V gene end was trimmed by 6 bases and the J gene end by 1 base; junction bases not matched to a gene: 9. The CDR3 DNA follows: TGTGCCATCAGACCTGGACTAGCGGGAGGATGGGGCACAGATACGCAGTATTTT. It encodes CAIRPGLAGGWGTDTQYF.

This clonotype was seen at least ten times. The chain carries TRBV2 and TRBJ2-7; 8 bases are shared with TRBD1. Germline values: CDR1 SNHLY, CDR2 FYNNEI. The V gene end was trimmed by 3 bases and the J gene end by 3 bases; junction bases not matched to a gene: 4. The CDR3 totals 14 residues. This chain's CDR3 is CASSDPGTGYEQYF. The CDR3 DNA sequence: TGTGCCAGCAGTGACCCCGGGACAGGCTACGAGCAGTACTTC.

This clonotype was recorded a few times. The J gene is TRBJ2-5, the V gene TRBV7-3; 11 bases are a match to TRBD2. This CDR3 contains 15 residues. Trimming took 5 bases from V and 5 from J; bases not matched to a gene: 7. CDR1 and CDR2 (germline): SGHTA, FQGTGA. DNA for the CDR3: TGTGCCAGCAGCCCGACTAGCGGGGCGGGGGAGACCCAGTACTTC. Translation: CASSPTSGAGETQYF.

The chain uses TRBV2 and TRBJ2-7; perhaps TRBD1 as D (6 bases). The CDR3 extends over 13 amino acids. The germline V gene encodes CDR1 SNHLY and CDR2 FYNNEI. Trimming stripped 6 bases from V and 5 bases from J, with 14 bases between. CDR3 in DNA: TGTGCCAGCAGGGAAAATACAGGGAACGAGCAGTACTTC. Amino acids: CASRENTGNEQYF.

The gene calls are TRBV20-1 and TRBJ2-3; TRBD2 matches 13 bases. This CDR3 is built from 15 residues. The V and J ends lost 6 bases and 4 bases, in that order; junction bases with no gene match: 7. The germline gives CDR1 DFQATT, CDR2 SNEGSKA (reference sequence). The DNA of the CDR3 is TGCAGTGCCCTGGGACTAGCGGGAACCCCAGATACGCAGTATTTT. Residues: CSALGLAGTPDTQYF.

J is TRBJ2-5 and V is TRBV6-6, with 7 bases lining up with TRBD2. The CDR3 totals 15 residues. V shed 7 bases and J 0 bases; nucleotides not matched to a gene: 8. Germline CDR1 and CDR2: MNHNY and SVGAGI (reference sequence). The CDR3 spells CASNPALANQETQYF. The CDR3 nucleotides read TGTGCCAGCAACCCAGCACTAGCGAACCAAGAGACCCAGTACTTC.

The sample holds a few counts of this clonotype. The chain combines TRBV29-1 with TRBJ2-4, with 7 bases fitting TRBD2. The end of the DNA fits TRBJ2-7 better, so the J call may be wrong. Germline CDR1 and CDR2: SQVTM and ANQGSEA. This CDR3 has 14 residues. This CDR3 reads CSVGVAGSAYEQYF. As DNA, the CDR3 is TGCAGCGTGGGGGTAGCGGGCTCTGCCTACGAGCAGTACTTC.

The sample holds many counts of this clonotype. V and J are TRBV6-2 or TRBV6-3 and TRBJ2-7; D is perhaps TRBD1 or TRBD2 (5 bases each). CDR3 length: 13 residues. V was shortened by 7 bases and J by 2 bases, with 12 bases between the two germline ends. CDR1 is MNHEY, CDR2 SVGEGT, per germline. CDR3 sequence: CASTLRGPYEQYF. The DNA of the CDR3 is TGTGCCAGCACCTTGAGGGGACCCTACGAGCAGTACTTC.

This clonotype was observed a handful of times. The rearrangement joins TRBV7-9 to TRBJ2-1; a weak D match, TRBD2 (7 bases). Germline CDR1 SEHNR, CDR2 FQNEAQ (reference sequence). The CDR3 sequence is 15 residues long. V was pared by 2 bases and J by 15 bases, with 23 bases between. The CDR3 sequence: CASSLWVGGPQSWFF. CDR3 sequence (DNA): TGTGCCAGCAGCTTATGGGTCGGGGGGCCACAATCCTGGTTCTTC.

The chain has TRBV7-2 and TRBJ2-4; 7 nucleotides match TRBD2. TRBJ2-7 matches the DNA end more closely, so the J call is doubtful. The length of the CDR3 is 15 residues. From germline, CDR1 is SGHTA and CDR2 FQGNSA. In nucleotides, the CDR3 is TGTGCCAGCAGCACCCGGCAGGGAGGGACCTACGAGCAGTACTTC. It encodes CASSTRQGGTYEQYF.

V and J are TRBV2 and TRBJ2-7; 9 positions agree with TRBD1. Looked up from germline, CDR1 is SNHLY and CDR2 is FYNNEI. The CDR3 consists of 15 residues. V lost 6 bases and J lost 2; bases outside the gene matches: 8. The CDR3 sequence is CASRGGTGNPYEQYF. CDR3 sequence (DNA): TGTGCCAGCAGGGGAGGGACAGGGAACCCCTACGAGCAGTACTTC.